A single sample is the source of the 15 T cell receptor beta chains below, sequenced in a study of immune characterization of retroperitoneal liposarcoma. TCRdb re-called the PCR reads with MiXCR, one entry per CDR3 protein. This table holds approximately 9,700 distinct CDR3 sequences, less than 35% found once. Sequences were obtained from tumor tissue. Source of these receptors: a male donor with retroperitoneal liposarcoma.

This clonotype turned up a few times. The chain links TRBV6-1 to TRBJ2-1; D perhaps matches TRBD1 (5 bases). The CDR3 is 12 amino acids. The V gene's germline CDR1 is MNHNS and CDR2 SASEGT. V was cut by 6 bases and J by 13 bases, with 16 bases left in between. This CDR3 is CASSQGIETQFF. Written as DNA, the CDR3 is TGTGCCAGCAGCCAGGGTATCGAGACCCAGTTCTTC.

Remarks on this clonotype: It is likely a read error, because the conserved phenylalanine at the end of the CDR3 is missing. The gene calls are TRBV6-8 and TRBJ2-3; D is possibly TRBD1 or TRBD2 (5 bases each). Germline lookup yields CDR1 MNHGY and CDR2 SAAAGT. Trimming cost V 5 bases and J 7 bases, with 16 bases left between them. The length of the CDR3 is 14 residues. Here the CDR3 reads CASSKGPLQNTQYY. The CDR3 DNA follows: TGTGCCAGCAGTAAGGGACCCCTTCAAAATACGCAGTATTAT.

This sequence joins TRBV6-1 and TRBJ2-3; 9 bases are a match to TRBD1. This CDR3 spans 15 amino acids. Losses at the gene ends were 6 bases for V and 4 bases for J; bases not matched to a gene: 8. CDR1 is MNHNS and CDR2 is SASEGT in the germline V gene. The CDR3 nucleotides are TGTGCCAGCAGAAAACCGGGACAGGGAGCAGATACGCAGTATTTT. Amino acid sequence: CASRKPGQGADTQYF.

V usage is TRBV6-1 and J usage is TRBJ2-1, with 9 positions matching TRBD2. V was pared by 5 bases and J by 10 bases, with 9 bases of the junction left unmatched. Germline V gene data show CDR1 as MNHNS and CDR2 as SASEGT. This CDR3 has 14 amino acids. The CDR3: CASSFYSGRGEQFF. The CDR3 bases are TGTGCCAGCAGTTTCTATAGCGGGAGAGGGGAGCAGTTCTTC.

The sample holds a few counts of this clonotype. The chain carries TRBV4-1 and TRBJ2-1; 11 nucleotides match TRBD2. CDR3 length: 19 residues. Germline-derived CDR1 and CDR2 are MGHRA and YSYEKL. Trimming removed 0 bases from V and 4 bases from J; junction bases left unmatched: 11. The CDR3 loop reads CASSQDSGSRLAGYNEQFF. In nucleotides, the CDR3 is TGCGCCAGCAGCCAAGATAGCGGGTCGAGACTAGCGGGGTACAATGAGCAGTTCTTC.

By share, this clonotype counts as medium-sized. The chain joins TRBV7-9 to TRBJ2-1; 9 positions match TRBD1. Gene TRBJ2-7 matches the end of the DNA better, so the J call may be wrong. The CDR3 is made up of 15 amino acids. In germline, CDR1 is SEHNR, CDR2 FQNEAQ (reference sequence). This CDR3 is CASSLASDRGDEQYF. The CDR3 DNA reads as TGTGCCAGCAGCTTAGCATCCGACAGGGGGGACGAGCAGTACTTC.

Sample share makes this clonotype medium-sized. The V gene is TRBV6-1, the J gene TRBJ1-5; D is possibly TRBD1 (6 bases). The CDR3 is 15 residues long. Per germline, CDR1 MNHNS and CDR2 SASEGT. V was pared by 5 bases and J by 4 bases, with 15 bases between. Written as DNA, the CDR3 is TGTGCCAGCAGTCCCGGGGGAGGGGGAAATCAGCCCCAGCATTTT. Translating gives CASSPGGGGNQPQHF.

The J gene is TRBJ2-1, the V gene TRBV27; D not certain. With the DNA end fitting TRBJ2-7 better, the J assignment may be wrong. This CDR3 region has 15 residues. The germline CDR1 and CDR2 sequences are MNHEY and SMNVEV (reference sequence). The CDR3 reads CASSLSFPTVGEQYF. The CDR3 coding sequence is TGTGCCAGCAGTTTATCCTTCCCGACGGTGGGGGAGCAGTACTTC.

This chain connects TRBV6-8 to TRBJ2-5, with 8 bases fitting TRBD1. Germline V CDR1 and CDR2: MNHGY, SAAAGT. The CDR3 consists of 14 residues. The V and J ends lost 6 bases and 11 bases, in that order; junction bases with no gene match: 14. The CDR3 DNA follows: TGTGCCAGCAGACCAGGGACAGGTTGGGATGAGCAGTACTTC. It yields the protein CASRPGTGWDEQYF.

Within the sample, this clonotype is medium-sized. The genes are TRBV12-3 or TRBV12-4 and TRBJ2-1; maybe TRBD2 (5 bases). The assigned J gene may be wrong: the sequence end matches TRBJ2-7 better. There are 16 residues in the CDR3. In DNA, the CDR3 is TGTGCCAGCAGCCCCGATTCGCCGGTCGGGGTTTACGAGCAGTACTTC. Translating gives CASSPDSPVGVYEQYF.

This clonotype is categorized as medium-sized. CDR3 protein: CASSDRDSNEQFF. The DNA of the CDR3 is TGTGCCAGCAGTGACCGGGACAGCAATGAGCAGTTCTTC. The V and J genes are TRBV6-4 and TRBJ2-1, with TRBD1 identical over 7 bases. CDR1 and CDR2 (germline): MRHNA, SNTAGT. The V gene end was trimmed by 2 bases and the J gene end by 6 bases; junction bases not matched to a gene: 1. This CDR3 is 13 amino acids long.

This clonotype has more than one count but fewer than ten. The V gene is TRBV7-6, the J gene TRBJ1-5; 8 bases match TRBD1. In germline, CDR1 is SGHVS, CDR2 FNYEAQ. The junction had 3 bases not matched to a gene; V was cut back by 6 bases and J by 5 bases. The CDR3 length is 13 residues. Here the CDR3 reads CASSSGGHQPQHF. The CDR3 DNA reads TGTGCCAGCAGTTCAGGGGGCCATCAGCCCCAGCATTTT.

This clonotype was seen a few times. This chain connects TRBV12-3 or TRBV12-4 to TRBJ2-1; D gene uncertain. CDR3 length: 12 amino acids. V shed 4 bases and J shed 8 bases, with 9 bases lying between them. The CDR3 spells CASSSRRDEQFF. In DNA form, the CDR3 reads TGTGCCAGCAGTTCTCGAAGGGATGAGCAGTTCTTC.

This clonotype is deemed medium-sized. The chain uses TRBV7-8 and TRBJ2-5; D perhaps matches TRBD2 (6 bases). In germline, CDR1 is SGHVS, CDR2 FQNEAQ. V dropped 6 bases and J dropped 1 base, with 15 bases sitting between them. This CDR3 comprises 15 residues. The CDR3, as DNA: TGTGCCAGCAGTATGGAGTTGGGACTCCAAGAGACCCAGTACTTC. Its translation: CASSMELGLQETQYF.

This rearrangement joins TRBV3-1 to TRBJ2-5, with 7 bases identical to TRBD1. The trim removed 0 bases at V and 5 bases at J, leaving 6 bases unmatched. This CDR3 spans 15 amino acids. Per germline, CDR1 LGHDT and CDR2 YNNKEL (reference sequence). CDR3 in DNA: TGTGCCAGCAGCCAAGAAGGGGGCCCTCGGGAGACCCAGTACTTC. Protein product: CASSQEGGPRETQYF.